Listed below are T cell receptor beta chains from one sample, sequenced in a study of blood T cell repertoires in COVID-19. Some clones are missing from TCRdb's copy, which holds only in-frame ones; the method was immunoSEQ multiplex PCR. The table lists tens of thousands of clones, 88% of them singletons. The sample consisted of peripheral blood. These receptors were collected from a human donor in a cohort sampled during active COVID-19. The CDR3 runs from the conserved cysteine through the conserved F or W. D genes are given only for firm matches. Size values are once, few and many counts, or a class for expanded clones, and some rows have none.

CDR3aa: CSASFRTDTQYF
CDR3nt: TGCAGTGCTAGTTTTCGGACAGATACGCAGTATTTT
j_gene: TRBJ2-3
v_gene: TRBV20-1
abundance: .
d_gene: .

CDR3aa: CASSIGGSHQPQHF
CDR3nt: TGTGCCAGTAGTATTGGAGGTTCTCATCAGCCCCAGCATTTT
j_gene: TRBJ1-5
v_gene: TRBV19
abundance: .
d_gene: .

CDR3aa: CATSDLLASGDTQYF
CDR3nt: TGTGCCACCAGTGATTTGTTGGCTAGCGGAGATACGCAGTATTTT
j_gene: TRBJ2-3
v_gene: TRBV24-1
abundance: .
d_gene: TRBD2

CDR3aa: CASSEIWTGREQFF
CDR3nt: TGTGCCAGCAGTGAAATCTGGACAGGGCGTGAGCAGTTCTTC
j_gene: TRBJ2-1
v_gene: TRBV6-1
abundance: .
d_gene: TRBD1

CDR3aa: CASSLEAGEGYEQYF
CDR3nt: TGTGCTAGCAGCTTAGAAGCAGGGGAAGGTTACGAGCAGTACTTC
j_gene: TRBJ2-7
v_gene: TRBV7-7
abundance: .
d_gene: .

CDR3aa: CASSLTGLAPYEQYF
CDR3nt: TGTGCCAGCAGTTTAACCGGACTAGCCCCCTACGAGCAGTACTTC
j_gene: TRBJ2-7
v_gene: TRBV27
abundance: .
d_gene: TRBD2

CDR3aa: CSASSSSGTYNEQFF
CDR3nt: TGCAGTGCTAGTTCGTCTAGCGGGACCTACAATGAGCAGTTCTTC
j_gene: TRBJ2-1
v_gene: TRBV20-1
abundance: .
d_gene: TRBD2

CDR3aa: CASSHGAGNTGELFF
CDR3nt: TGTGCCAGCAGCCATGGCGCAGGGAACACCGGGGAGCTGTTTTTT
j_gene: TRBJ2-2
v_gene: TRBV4-2
abundance: .
d_gene: .

CDR3aa: CASSEATQGGSPLHF
CDR3nt: TGTGCCAGCAGTGAAGCAACCCAGGGGGGATCACCCCTCCACTTT
j_gene: TRBJ1-6
v_gene: TRBV6-1
abundance: .
d_gene: TRBD1

CDR3aa: CASSLAGGPTDTQYF
CDR3nt: TGTGCCAGCTCACTAGCGGGAGGGCCAACAGATACGCAGTATTTT
j_gene: TRBJ2-3
v_gene: TRBV18
abundance: .
d_gene: TRBD2

CDR3aa: CATSRSGTGHNQPQHF
CDR3nt: TGTGCCACCAGCCGCAGCGGGACAGGACACAATCAGCCCCAGCATTTT
j_gene: TRBJ1-5
v_gene: TRBV15
abundance: once
d_gene: TRBD1

CDR3aa: CAWSVGGSSGNTIYF
CDR3nt: TGTGCCTGGAGTGTTGGCGGGAGCTCTGGAAACACCATATATTTT
j_gene: TRBJ1-3
v_gene: TRBV30
abundance: .
d_gene: .

CDR3aa: CAGRGGGSYNEQFF
CDR3nt: TGTGCCGGGCGGGGCGGGGGCTCCTACAATGAGCAGTTCTTC
j_gene: TRBJ2-1
v_gene: TRBV6-5
abundance: .
d_gene: TRBD2

CDR3aa: CASTLAGLSNYGYTF
CDR3nt: TGTGCCAGCACCTTAGCTGGGTTATCTAACTATGGCTACACCTTC
j_gene: TRBJ1-2
v_gene: TRBV28
abundance: .
d_gene: .

CDR3aa: CASSVEDRTFYHEQYF
CDR3nt: TGTGCCAGCAGCGTAGAGGACAGGACCTTTTACCACGAGCAGTACTTC
j_gene: TRBJ2-7
v_gene: TRBV9
abundance: .
d_gene: TRBD1

CDR3aa: CASSLAERAELSGNTIYF
CDR3nt: TGCGCCAGCAGCTTGGCCGAGAGGGCAGAACTCTCTGGAAACACCATATATTTT
j_gene: TRBJ1-3
v_gene: TRBV5-1
abundance: .
d_gene: .

CDR3aa: CASSSPGDKKQFF
CDR3nt: TGTGCCAGCAGCTCCCCAGGCGACAAAAAGCAGTTCTTC
j_gene: TRBJ2-1
v_gene: TRBV7-9
abundance: once
d_gene: .

CDR3aa: CASSSGSNYNEQFF
CDR3nt: TGTGCCAGCAGTTCCGGGTCTAACTACAATGAGCAGTTCTTC
j_gene: TRBJ2-1
v_gene: TRBV28
abundance: .
d_gene: .

CDR3aa: CASSSSRTGSYEQYF
CDR3nt: TGTGCCAGCAGTTCCTCTCGGACAGGGAGCTACGAGCAGTACTTC
j_gene: TRBJ2-7
v_gene: TRBV6-5
abundance: .
d_gene: TRBD1

CDR3aa: CASSEREGPQHF
CDR3nt: TGTGCCAGCAGCGAACGGGAGGGGCCCCAGCATTTT
j_gene: TRBJ1-5
v_gene: TRBV9
abundance: medium-sized
d_gene: .

CDR3aa: CAWAGQAGSYTDTQYF
CDR3nt: TGTGCCTGGGCGGGCCAGGCGGGAAGTTACACAGATACGCAGTATTTT
j_gene: TRBJ2-3
v_gene: TRBV30
abundance: .
d_gene: .

CDR3aa: CASSQDLRHVAGGGGETQYF
CDR3nt: TGTGCCAGCAGCCAAGATCTCCGACACGTAGCGGGAGGGGGAGGTGAGACCCAGTACTTC
j_gene: TRBJ2-5
v_gene: TRBV4-2
abundance: .
d_gene: TRBD2

CDR3aa: CASSVGDSTEAFF
CDR3nt: TGTGCCAGCAGCGTAGGGGACTCCACTGAAGCTTTCTTT
j_gene: TRBJ1-1
v_gene: TRBV9
abundance: once
d_gene: .

CDR3aa: CASSKGQKTEAFF
CDR3nt: TGTGCCAGCAGTAAAGGACAAAAGACTGAAGCTTTCTTT
j_gene: TRBJ1-1
v_gene: TRBV27
abundance: .
d_gene: .

CDR3aa: CASFEGEQYF
CDR3nt: TGTGCCAGCTTTGAGGGCGAGCAGTACTTC
j_gene: TRBJ2-7
v_gene: TRBV28
abundance: .
d_gene: .

CDR3aa: CASSPDRAGANYGYTF
CDR3nt: TGTGCCAGCAGCCCGGACAGGGCGGGAGCTAACTATGGCTACACCTTC
j_gene: TRBJ1-2
v_gene: TRBV5-4
abundance: .
d_gene: TRBD1

CDR3aa: CASSSAGTGSYEQYF
CDR3nt: TGTGCCAGCAGTTCCGCCGGGACAGGCTCCTACGAGCAGTACTTC
j_gene: TRBJ2-7
v_gene: TRBV28
abundance: .
d_gene: TRBD1

CDR3aa: CASRTGSYNEQFF
CDR3nt: TGTGCCAGCAGAACAGGTTCCTACAATGAGCAGTTCTTC
j_gene: TRBJ2-1
v_gene: TRBV12-3/TRBV12-4
abundance: .
d_gene: .

CDR3aa: CAISEQWGQGNRYEQYF
CDR3nt: TGTGCCATCAGCGAACAGTGGGGACAGGGGAATAGATACGAGCAGTACTTC
j_gene: TRBJ2-7
v_gene: TRBV10-3
abundance: .
d_gene: TRBD1

CDR3aa: CASGRGSSYNEQFF
CDR3nt: TGTGCCAGTGGCAGGGGAAGCTCCTACAATGAGCAGTTCTTC
j_gene: TRBJ2-1
v_gene: TRBV19
abundance: .
d_gene: .

CDR3aa: CASRASGTSYEQYF
CDR3nt: TGTGCCAGTAGGGCTAGCGGGACCTCCTACGAGCAGTACTTC
j_gene: TRBJ2-7
v_gene: TRBV19
abundance: few
d_gene: TRBD2

CDR3aa: CASSRSPGLEAGNEQFF
CDR3nt: TGTGCTAGCAGCAGAAGCCCGGGACTAGAAGCTGGCAATGAGCAGTTCTTC
j_gene: TRBJ2-1
v_gene: TRBV7-7
abundance: once
d_gene: TRBD2

CDR3aa: CASSGQWISYEQYF
CDR3nt: TGTGCCAGCAGCGGACAGTGGATTTCCTACGAGCAGTACTTC
j_gene: TRBJ2-7
v_gene: TRBV11-2
abundance: .
d_gene: .

CDR3aa: CSAQGVYEQYF
CDR3nt: TGCAGTGCTCAAGGGGTTTACGAGCAGTACTTC
j_gene: TRBJ2-7
v_gene: TRBV20-1
abundance: .
d_gene: .

CDR3aa: CASSLAKGLDTEAFF
CDR3nt: TGTGCCAGCAGCTTGGCCAAGGGGTTGGACACTGAAGCTTTCTTT
j_gene: TRBJ1-1
v_gene: TRBV5-4
abundance: .
d_gene: .

CDR3aa: CASSVEQTYSGNTIYF
CDR3nt: TGTGCCAGCAGCGTAGAACAGACCTACTCTGGAAACACCATATATTTT
j_gene: TRBJ1-3
v_gene: TRBV9
abundance: .
d_gene: .

CDR3aa: CASSLNPGARTEAFF
CDR3nt: TGTGCCAGCAGCTTAAATCCAGGGGCGCGCACTGAAGCTTTCTTT
j_gene: TRBJ1-1
v_gene: TRBV7-3
abundance: .
d_gene: .

CDR3aa: CASSLFPSGSDEQFF
CDR3nt: TGTGCCAGCAGTTTATTCCCTAGCGGGAGTGATGAGCAGTTCTTC
j_gene: TRBJ2-1
v_gene: TRBV27
abundance: .
d_gene: TRBD2

CDR3aa: CASSTLPRAGGSQPQHF
CDR3nt: TGTGCCAGTAGTACCCTCCCCCGTGCAGGGGGTAGTCAGCCCCAGCATTTT
j_gene: TRBJ1-5
v_gene: TRBV19
abundance: .
d_gene: TRBD1

CDR3aa: CASSEDTYGYTF
CDR3nt: TGTGCCAGCAGTGAGGACACCTATGGCTACACCTTC
j_gene: TRBJ1-2
v_gene: TRBV6-1
abundance: .
d_gene: .

CDR3aa: CATSRDRTSGSTLETQYF
CDR3nt: TGTGCCACCAGCAGAGATCGTACTAGCGGGAGTACATTAGAGACCCAGTACTTC
j_gene: TRBJ2-5
v_gene: TRBV15
abundance: .
d_gene: TRBD2

CDR3aa: CASSFSRGHSDEQFF
CDR3nt: TGTGCCAGCAGTTTTAGCAGGGGGCACTCAGATGAGCAGTTCTTC
j_gene: TRBJ2-1
v_gene: TRBV27
abundance: .
d_gene: TRBD1

CDR3aa: CASKYEASVGYGYTF
CDR3nt: TGCGCCAGCAAATATGAGGCCTCTGTCGGCTATGGCTACACCTTC
j_gene: TRBJ1-2
v_gene: TRBV23-1
abundance: .
d_gene: .

CDR3aa: CASRKGEGPISYEQYF
CDR3nt: TGCGCCAGCAGAAAGGGGGAGGGGCCCATCTCCTACGAGCAGTACTTC
j_gene: TRBJ2-7
v_gene: TRBV5-1
abundance: once
d_gene: .

CDR3aa: CAISPGGGRSPLHF
CDR3nt: TGTGCCATCAGCCCCGGGGGAGGAAGATCACCCCTCCACTTT
j_gene: TRBJ1-6
v_gene: TRBV10-3
abundance: .
d_gene: .